This TCR beta chain was sequenced for a study of shared clonotypes between healthy human individuals. A split of CD4+ cells into CD45RA+ naive and CD45RA-negative memory subsets was performed. At deep level, the assay was performed. Per the original data handling: Filtering differed, since immunoSEQ gave only junction sequences and no quality scores. TCRdb keeps only in-frame clones here, not all; method: immunoSEQ multiplex PCR. The V and J calls and the clone size are those of that table, but D and trimming were determined from the DNA. The profile shows 1,500,000 or so clones, roughly 97% of them singletons. Germline lookup yields CDR1 SGHVS and CDR2 FNYEAQ. CDR3 length equals 16 residues. V was pared by 1 base and J by 0 bases, with 11 bases between.

Input material: naive CD4+ T cells sorted from blood. Subset specified: CD45RA+ positively selected. The chain links TRBV7-6 to TRBJ2-3; unclear D gene. This sequence originates from a man younger than 40 in good health. This CDR3 is CASSLGAISSTDTQYF. DNA for the CDR3: TGTGCCAGCAGCTTAGGAGCAATATCCAGCACAGATACGCAGTATTTT.